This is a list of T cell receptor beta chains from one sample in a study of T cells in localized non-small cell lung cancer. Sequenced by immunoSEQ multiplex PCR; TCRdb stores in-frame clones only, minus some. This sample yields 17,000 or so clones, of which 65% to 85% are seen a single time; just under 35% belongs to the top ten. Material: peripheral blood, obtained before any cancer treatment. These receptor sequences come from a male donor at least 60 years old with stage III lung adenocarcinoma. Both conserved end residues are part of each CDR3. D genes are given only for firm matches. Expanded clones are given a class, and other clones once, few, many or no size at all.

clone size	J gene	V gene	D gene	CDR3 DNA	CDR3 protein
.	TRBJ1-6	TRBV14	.	TGTGCCAGCAGCGCCCAGGGTAATTCACCCCTCCACTTT	CASSAQGNSPLHF
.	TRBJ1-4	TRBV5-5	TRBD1	TGTGCCAGCAGCTTGGACGGGACAGGACTTAATGAAAAACTGTTTTTT	CASSLDGTGLNEKLFF
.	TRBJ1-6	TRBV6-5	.	TGTGCCAGCAGTGCCGGGACCCGTTCTTCACCCCTCCACTTT	CASSAGTRSSPLHF
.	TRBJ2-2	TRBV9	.	TGTGCCAGCAGCGTAGGAGGGAACACCGGGGAGCTGTTTTTT	CASSVGGNTGELFF
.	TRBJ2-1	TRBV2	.	TGTGCCAGCAGTTACTCAGGAGGCAATGAGCAGTTCTTC	CASSYSGGNEQFF
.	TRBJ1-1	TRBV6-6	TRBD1	TGTGCCAGCAGTTCCCGGGACAGGGGCGGTTATGCTGAAGCTTTCTTT	CASSSRDRGGYAEAFF
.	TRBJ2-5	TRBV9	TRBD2	TGTGCCAGCAGCGTAAAGCTAGCGGGGGGGGAGACCCAGTACTTC	CASSVKLAGGETQYF
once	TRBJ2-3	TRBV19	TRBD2	TGTGCCAGTAGCCGGACTAGCGGGGGAACCACAGATACGCAGTATTTT	CASSRTSGGTTDTQYF
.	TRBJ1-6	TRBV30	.	TGTGCCTGGAGTGAATTTTCACCCCTCCACTTT	CAWSEFSPLHF
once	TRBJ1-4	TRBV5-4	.	TGTGCCAGCAGCCCCGCTCCGGCGGAACCATTAAATGAAAAACTGTTTTTT	CASSPAPAEPLNEKLFF
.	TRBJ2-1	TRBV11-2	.	TGTGCCAGCAGCTTAGGAGGGCCTGAGCAGTTCTTC	CASSLGGPEQFF
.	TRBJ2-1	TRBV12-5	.	TGTGCTAGTGGTTCACCCGCCTCTTACAATGAGCAGTTCTTC	CASGSPASYNEQFF
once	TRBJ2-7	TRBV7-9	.	TGTGCCAGCAGCTTATCTGCAGTTGCCTACGAGCAGTACTTC	CASSLSAVAYEQYF
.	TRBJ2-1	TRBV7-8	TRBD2	TGTGCCAGCAGCCTGGGACTAGTCAATGAGCAGTTCTTC	CASSLGLVNEQFF
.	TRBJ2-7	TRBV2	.	TGTGCCAGCTCCCCTCGGGCAGCTACCTACGAGCAGTACTTC	CASSPRAATYEQYF
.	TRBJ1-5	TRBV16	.	TGTGCCAGCAGCCAATCGGGGCAGGGCAATCAGCCCCAGCATTTT	CASSQSGQGNQPQHF
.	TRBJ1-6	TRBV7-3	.	TGTGCCAGCAGCTTAAATCCGGTTTCACCCCTCCACTTT	CASSLNPVSPLHF
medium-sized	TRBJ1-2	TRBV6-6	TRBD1	TGTGCCAGCTCGACAGGGGGCGCCTATGGCTACACCTTC	CASSTGGAYGYTF
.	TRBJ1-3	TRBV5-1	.	TGCGCCAGCAGCTTGGCCGCAGGAAGCTCTGGAAACACCATATATTTT	CASSLAAGSSGNTIYF
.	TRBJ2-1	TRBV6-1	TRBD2	TGTGCCAGCAGTTTTAGACGGGGGGGCCAGGATGAGCAGTTCTTC	CASSFRRGGQDEQFF
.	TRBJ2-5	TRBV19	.	TGTGCCAGTAGTATTATGAGATGGGAGACCCAGTACTTC	CASSIMRWETQYF
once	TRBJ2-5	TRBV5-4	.	TGTGCCAGCAGCTCCAAGGGCGATGCAGGGAGGGAGACCCAGTACTTC	CASSSKGDAGRETQYF
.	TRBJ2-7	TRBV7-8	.	TGTGCCAGCAGCTATCGGGACCGCTCCTACGAGCAGTACTTC	CASSYRDRSYEQYF
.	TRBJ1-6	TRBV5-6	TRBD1	TGTGCCAGCAGCCCTTTACCCGGGACAGGGGGAATCCTCCACTTT	CASSPLPGTGGILHF
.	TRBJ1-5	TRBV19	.	TGTGCCAGTAGTCCCCAGAGTCCTACAGATCAGCCCCAGCATTTT	CASSPQSPTDQPQHF
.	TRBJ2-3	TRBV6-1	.	TGTGCCAGCAGGTACTGGCGCACAGATACGCAGTATTTT	CASRYWRTDTQYF
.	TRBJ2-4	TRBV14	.	TGTGCCAGCAGCCAAGGACGCGCGGGCCTCCAAAACATTCAGTACTTC	CASSQGRAGLQNIQYF
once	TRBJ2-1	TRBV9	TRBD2	TGTGCCAGCAGCGTAGGGGGACTAGCAGTTAACAATGAGCAGTTCTTC	CASSVGGLAVNNEQFF
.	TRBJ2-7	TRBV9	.	TGTGCCAGCAGCGTAGCTCCGGGCCTACTTTACGAGCAGTACTTC	CASSVAPGLLYEQYF
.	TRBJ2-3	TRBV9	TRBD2	TGTGCCAGCAGCGTAGCTATTAGCGGGGGGTACACAGATACGCAGTATTTT	CASSVAISGGYTDTQYF
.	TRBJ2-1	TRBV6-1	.	TGTGCCAGCAGGTCCGCTTTGGGAGTCAATGAGCAGTTCTTC	CASRSALGVNEQFF
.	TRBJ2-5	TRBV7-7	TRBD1	TGTGCTAGCAGCCCAACCGGGACAGGGGGCGAGACCCAGTACTTC	CASSPTGTGGETQYF
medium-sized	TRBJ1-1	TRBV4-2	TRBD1	TGTGCCAGCAGCCACGTGACAGGGGGCACTGAAGCTTTCTTT	CASSHVTGGTEAFF
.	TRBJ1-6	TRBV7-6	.	TGTGCCAGCAGCTTAGAGGCCCGCAGGGTGCTGCATAATTCACCCCTCCACTTT	CASSLEARRVLHNSPLHF
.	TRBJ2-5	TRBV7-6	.	TGTGCCAGCAGCAGGTCCGGGGAGACCCAGTACTTC	CASSRSGETQYF
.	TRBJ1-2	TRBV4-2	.	TGTGCCAGCAGCCAAGATCTTAGTAAGGGTAACTATGGCTACACCTTC	CASSQDLSKGNYGYTF
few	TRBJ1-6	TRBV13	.	TGTGCCAGCAGCTTAGCGGGGCAGGGTAATTCACCCCTCCACTTT	CASSLAGQGNSPLHF
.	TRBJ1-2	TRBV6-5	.	TGTGCCAGCAGTTCAGGGGCACCCACGGATGGCTACACCTTC	CASSSGAPTDGYTF
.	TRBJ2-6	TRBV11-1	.	TGTGCCAGCAGCCACTCTGGGGCCAACGTCCTGACTTTC	CASSHSGANVLTF
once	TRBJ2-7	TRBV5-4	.	TGTGCCAGCAGCCTACCTACTTCCGGGACTGCCTACGAGCAGTACTTC	CASSLPTSGTAYEQYF
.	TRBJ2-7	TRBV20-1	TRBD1	TGCAGTGGTCACAGGGGGAGCGAGCAGTACTTC	CSGHRGSEQYF
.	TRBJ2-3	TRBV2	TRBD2	TGTGCCAGCAAAGGGCTAGCGGGGGCCTGGGATACGCAGTATTTT	CASKGLAGAWDTQYF
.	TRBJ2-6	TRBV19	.	TGTGCCAGTAGTATGGAACGTGGGGCCAACGTCCTGACTTTC	CASSMERGANVLTF
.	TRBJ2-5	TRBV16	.	TGTGCCAGCAGCCAGAGGGGGGAGACCCAGTACTTC	CASSQRGETQYF
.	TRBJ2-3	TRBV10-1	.	TGCGCCAGCAGTGCTAGCAGGGGGGGTACAGATACGCAGTATTTT	CASSASRGGTDTQYF
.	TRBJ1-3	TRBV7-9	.	TGTGCCAACCGGGGGAGCTCTGGAAACACCATATATTTT	CANRGSSGNTIYF
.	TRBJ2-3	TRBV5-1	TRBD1	TGCGCCAGCAGCCTACGGCAGGGGGCAGATACGCAGTATTTT	CASSLRQGADTQYF
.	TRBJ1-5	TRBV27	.	TGTGCCAGCAGTAGGGGAGATCAGCCCCAGCATTTT	CASSRGDQPQHF
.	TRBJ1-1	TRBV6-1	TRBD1	TGTGCCAGCATCCCGGGACAGGGCACTGAAGCTTTCTTT	CASIPGQGTEAFF
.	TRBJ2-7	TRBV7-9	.	TGTGCCAGCAGCCCCCTCAGTTCCTCCTACGAGCAGTACTTC	CASSPLSSSYEQYF
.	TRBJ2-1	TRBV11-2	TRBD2	TGTGCCAGCAGCACCACTAGCGGGCCATACAATGAGCAGTTCTTC	CASSTTSGPYNEQFF
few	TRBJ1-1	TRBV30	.	TGTGCCTGGACCGGGACTGCAATTGAAGCTTTCTTT	CAWTGTAIEAFF
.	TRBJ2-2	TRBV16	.	TGTGCCAGCAGCCAACCTCGGTCGGGGGTTTTCATCGCCGGGGAGCTGTTTTTT	CASSQPRSGVFIAGELFF
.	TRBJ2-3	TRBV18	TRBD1	TGTGCCAGCTCGCCACCTACGGACAGGGGGCAAGATACGCAGTATTTT	CASSPPTDRGQDTQYF
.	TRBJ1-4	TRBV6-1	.	TGTGCCAGCAGGACCTATACTAATGAAAAACTGTTTTTT	CASRTYTNEKLFF
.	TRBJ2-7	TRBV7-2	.	TGTGCCAGCAGCTTACGGCAATCCTACGAGCAGTACTTC	CASSLRQSYEQYF
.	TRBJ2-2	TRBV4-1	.	TGCGCCAGCAGCCGCGACCTCGGCGCCTACACTAACACCGGGGAGCTGTTTTTT	CASSRDLGAYTNTGELFF